The present entry profiles one TCR beta chain with its context. The source of the sample is a study of beta chain features in type 1 diabetes. The authors reverse transcribed all of the isolated RNA, so sequencing captured expressed TCRB transcripts. Clones were sequenced by immunoSEQ multiplex PCR, and TCRdb holds only the in-frame ones, with some missing. Of 810,000 or so clones listed, roughly 15% were seen once; the top ten hold 0.02% to 0.025%. The CDR3 loop spans 12 amino acids. Per the germline V gene, CDR1 is SQVTM and CDR2 is ANQGSEA. V dropped 2 bases and J dropped 5 bases, with 9 bases sitting between them.

The receptor's source is a woman between 18 and 30 years old in good health. This chain links TRBV29-1 with TRBJ2-5; D is perhaps TRBD2 (5 bases). Material for sequencing was naive CD4+ T cells from blood. The CDR3 loop reads CSVERRGETQYF. In DNA, the CDR3 is TGCAGCGTTGAACGCCGAGGGGAGACCCAGTACTTC.